This T cell receptor (beta chain) was recorded in a study of blood T cell repertoires in COVID-19. For the study at large: T cells, B-cell-depleted T cells, or PBMCs provided the cDNA or gDNA that served as material.

V trimming: 6 bases; J trimming: 1 base; junction bases outside the gene matches: 2. This CDR3 contains 15 residues. The germline CDR1 and CDR2 sequences are MNHEY and SVGAGI. Individuals aged about 18 to 100 years were recruited from about two dozen US areas. Participant reports of clinical history set cohort assignment. Study processing details: Nucleated cell number was recorded as an estimate derived from reference gene primer amplification. Generated by immunoSEQ multiplex PCR, the TCRdb table keeps only in-frame clones and is missing some. V, J and clone size are those of that table, while D and trimming were read from the DNA. The sample consists of a few hundred thousand clones, about 80% of them appearing once.

This receptor was identified in a middle-aged woman with acute COVID-19. The gene calls are TRBV6-5 and TRBJ2-1, with 11 bases aligning to TRBD2. Sequenced: PBMCs or T cells enriched from blood (not recorded which). For the CDR3, the DNA is TGTGCCAGCAGACTAGCGGGGGATTCCTACAATGAGCAGTTCTTC. Translating gives CASRLAGDSYNEQFF.